Listed below are T cell receptor beta chains from one sample, sequenced in a study of pediatric ulcerative colitis. Sequencing was performed with immunoSEQ multiplex PCR; in TCRdb, only in-frame clones are kept and a portion is missing. The data show roughly 30,000 clones, with roughly four fifths seen just once and 3.5% to 4.5% held by the top ten. Material: blood. Receptors originate from a boy between 10 and 17 years old with severe ulcerative colitis. The CDR3 runs from the conserved cysteine through the conserved F or W. The D gene is left open where the match is weak. Some rows mark clone size as missing; the rest say once, few, many or name a class of expanded clone.

>NA|few|TRBV6-5|TRBJ1-2
CASSYDKTYGYTF
TGTGCCAGCAGTTACGACAAGACCTATGGCTACACCTTC
>NA|NA|TRBV27|TRBJ2-2
CASRDRGDTGELFF
TGTGCCAGCAGAGACAGAGGGGACACCGGGGAGCTGTTTTTT
>NA|NA|TRBV6-1|TRBJ2-3
CASSEISSRLSTDTQYF
TGTGCCAGCAGTGAAATTTCCTCCAGGCTCAGCACAGATACGCAGTATTTT
>TRBD1|NA|TRBV6-4|TRBJ2-1
CASSDSGTAYNEQFF
TGTGCCAGCAGTGACTCCGGGACAGCTTACAATGAGCAGTTCTTC
>TRBD1|NA|TRBV13|TRBJ2-2
CASRQGYTGELFF
TGTGCCAGCAGACAGGGGTACACCGGGGAGCTGTTTTTT
>NA|NA|TRBV13|TRBJ2-7
CASSLRGQYF
TGTGCCAGCAGCTTAAGGGGGCAGTACTTC
>NA|once|TRBV10-3|TRBJ1-2
CAIRIFDLHSENYGYTF
TGTGCCATCAGAATCTTTGATCTACACTCGGAAAACTATGGCTACACCTTC
>NA|NA|TRBV30|TRBJ1-2
CAYCREILASGYTF
TGTGCCTACTGTCGGGAGATTCTGGCATCTGGCTACACCTTC
>NA|NA|TRBV5-4|TRBJ1-5
CASSSAGDNQPQHF
TGTGCCAGCAGCTCCGCAGGGGACAATCAGCCCCAGCATTTT
>NA|NA|TRBV28|TRBJ1-5
CASRTGTHSNQPQHF
TGTGCCAGCAGGACCGGGACACATAGCAATCAGCCCCAGCATTTT
>NA|once|TRBV7-3|TRBJ2-1
CASSLAGSGEQFF
TGTGCCAGCAGCTTAGCAGGGTCCGGTGAGCAGTTCTTC
>TRBD1|NA|TRBV27|TRBJ1-5
CASSITGGRGNQPQHF
TGTGCCAGCAGTATTACAGGGGGGAGAGGCAATCAGCCCCAGCATTTT
>NA|NA|TRBV4-3|TRBJ2-6
CASSQLTSQSRANVLTF
TGCGCCAGCAGCCAGCTGACGTCACAAAGTCGGGCCAACGTCCTGACTTTC
>NA|NA|TRBV4-3|TRBJ1-6
CASSQDPASSYNSPLHF
TGCGCCAGCAGCCAAGATCCCGCTAGCTCCTATAATTCACCCCTCCACTTT
>NA|NA|TRBV29-1|TRBJ1-4
CSVAVWGHNEKLFF
TGCAGCGTTGCAGTTTGGGGCCACAACGAAAAACTGTTTTTT
>TRBD1|NA|TRBV5-1|TRBJ2-7
CASSLAGQGNEQYF
TGCGCCAGCAGCTTGGCGGGACAGGGAAACGAGCAGTACTTC
>NA|once|TRBV5-4|TRBJ1-2
CASSLAAGRTNYGYTF
TGTGCCAGCAGCTTGGCAGCAGGGCGAACAAACTATGGCTACACCTTC
>NA|NA|TRBV7-2|TRBJ2-2
CASTFPGRELFF
TGTGCCAGCACCTTCCCAGGAAGGGAGCTGTTTTTT
>NA|NA|TRBV18|TRBJ1-1
CASSRTGSTEAFF
TGTGCCAGCTCTCGCACAGGTTCCACTGAAGCTTTCTTT
>TRBD1|NA|TRBV10-3|TRBJ2-7
CAMGQGASSEQYF
TGTGCTATGGGGCAGGGGGCAAGTAGCGAGCAGTACTTC
>TRBD1|few|TRBV5-1|TRBJ1-2
CASNLSPGTGYGYTF
TGCGCCAGCAACCTGTCCCCCGGGACAGGGTATGGCTACACCTTC
>NA|NA|TRBV6-6|TRBJ1-5
CASSTTYSNQPQHF
TGTGCCAGCAGTACCACCTATAGCAATCAGCCCCAGCATTTT
>NA|NA|TRBV7-2|TRBJ1-1
CASIQGGYTEAFF
TGTGCCAGCATCCAGGGAGGGTACACTGAAGCTTTCTTT
>NA|NA|TRBV15|TRBJ2-4
CATSPGGPAKNIQYF
TGTGCCACCAGCCCCGGTGGTCCCGCCAAAAACATTCAGTACTTC
>TRBD2|NA|TRBV9|TRBJ2-1
CASSVGGTSVYNEQFF
TGTGCCAGCAGCGTAGGCGGGACTAGCGTCTACAATGAGCAGTTCTTC
>NA|few|TRBV4-1|TRBJ2-2
CASSQEVGELFF
TGCGCCAGCAGCCAAGAAGTGGGGGAGCTGTTTTTT
>TRBD2|NA|TRBV7-8|TRBJ2-7
CASRGGSHSSSYEQYF
TGTGCCAGCCGGGGGGGGTCCCATTCTAGCTCCTACGAGCAGTACTTC
>NA|few|TRBV19|TRBJ1-5
CASSIGVHQPQHF
TGTGCCAGTAGTATAGGGGTACATCAGCCCCAGCATTTT
>NA|NA|TRBV5-1|TRBJ2-1
CASSLEGDEQFF
TGCGCCAGCAGCTTGGAGGGGGATGAGCAGTTCTTC
>NA|NA|TRBV11-2|TRBJ1-4
CASSLDRLLGEKLFF
TGTGCCAGCAGCTTAGATCGATTGCTGGGTGAAAAACTGTTTTTT
>NA|NA|TRBV25-1|TRBJ1-4
CASSEYGEKLFF
TGTGCCAGCAGTGAATATGGGGAAAAACTGTTTTTT
>NA|NA|TRBV11-2|TRBJ2-2
CASSRAGGLANTGELFF
TGTGCCAGCAGCCGGGCGGGCGGGCTAGCGAACACCGGGGAGCTGTTTTTT
>NA|NA|TRBV25-1|TRBJ2-4
CASMDNRGQVLTF
TGTGCCAGCATGGACAACCGAGGACAAGTCCTTACCTTC
>TRBD1|NA|TRBV6-6|TRBJ2-2
CASSYDRAVSAGELFF
TGTGCCAGCAGTTACGACAGGGCGGTTTCGGCCGGGGAGCTGTTTTTT
>TRBD2|NA|TRBV5-4|TRBJ2-3
CASSPGLAGGTDTQYF
TGTGCCAGCAGCCCCGGACTAGCGGGGGGCACAGATACGCAGTATTTT
>NA|NA|TRBV2|TRBJ1-1
CASSPPGNTEAFF
TGTGCCAGCAGTCCCCCGGGCAACACTGAAGCTTTCTTT
>TRBD1|NA|TRBV5-1|TRBJ2-7
CASSKTGTGSYEQYF
TGCGCCAGCAGCAAGACCGGGACAGGTTCCTACGAGCAGTACTTC
>NA|few|TRBV5-4|TRBJ1-1
CASRPGNMNTEAFF
TGTGCCAGCAGACCCGGGAACATGAACACTGAAGCTTTCTTT
>NA|NA|TRBV19|TRBJ2-2
CASSIAGHLPGELFF
TGTGCCAGTAGTATTGCGGGACACCTACCCGGGGAGCTGTTTTTT
>NA|NA|TRBV20-1|TRBJ1-1
CSATSGTEAFF
TGCAGTGCTACCTCCGGCACTGAAGCTTTCTTT
>NA|NA|TRBV11-2|TRBJ2-1
CASSQDDGLEQFF
TGTGCCAGCAGCCAAGATGACGGTCTTGAGCAGTTCTTC
>TRBD1|NA|TRBV7-8|TRBJ1-2
CASSLAHTGGGGGYTF
TGTGCCAGCAGCTTAGCGCATACAGGGGGCGGTGGTGGCTACACCTTC
>NA|NA|TRBV29-1|TRBJ1-2
CSVGRQGPVRGYTF
TGCAGCGTTGGACGTCAGGGACCCGTTCGGGGCTACACCTTC
>TRBD1|NA|TRBV7-9|TRBJ2-5
CASSSGQPLLRGQETQYF
TGTGCCAGCAGCTCGGGACAGCCTTTATTGAGGGGGCAAGAGACCCAGTACTTC
>TRBD1|NA|TRBV5-1|TRBJ1-1
CASRASGGNTEAFF
TGCGCCAGCAGGGCCTCAGGGGGGAACACTGAAGCTTTCTTT
>NA|NA|TRBV18|TRBJ2-1
CASSPELGQFF
TGTGCCAGCTCACCCGAACTGGGGCAGTTCTTC
>NA|NA|TRBV4-1|TRBJ2-1
CASSQDWGGADEQFF
TGCGCCAGCAGCCAAGATTGGGGGGGCGCGGATGAGCAGTTCTTC
>NA|NA|TRBV15|TRBJ2-5
CATSKGGRDSQETQYF
TGTGCCACCAGCAAAGGAGGGAGGGACAGCCAAGAGACCCAGTACTTC